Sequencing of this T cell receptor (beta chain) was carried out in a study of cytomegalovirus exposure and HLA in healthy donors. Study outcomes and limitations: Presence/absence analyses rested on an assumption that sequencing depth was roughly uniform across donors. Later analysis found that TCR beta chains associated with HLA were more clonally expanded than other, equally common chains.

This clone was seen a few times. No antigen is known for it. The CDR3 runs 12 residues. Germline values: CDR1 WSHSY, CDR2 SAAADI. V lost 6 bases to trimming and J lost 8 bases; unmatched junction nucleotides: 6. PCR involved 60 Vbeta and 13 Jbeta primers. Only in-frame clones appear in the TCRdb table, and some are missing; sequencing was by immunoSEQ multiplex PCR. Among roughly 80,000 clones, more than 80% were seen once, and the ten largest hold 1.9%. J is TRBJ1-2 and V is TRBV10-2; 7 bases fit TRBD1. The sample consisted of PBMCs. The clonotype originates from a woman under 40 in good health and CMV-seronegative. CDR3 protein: CASRPGQVGYTF. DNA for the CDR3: TGCGCCAGCAGGCCCGGACAGGTCGGCTACACCTTC.